Shown below are 5 T cell receptor beta chains from a single sample sequenced in a study of blood T cell repertoires in COVID-19. The data were produced by immunoSEQ multiplex PCR, yet TCRdb's version contains in-frame clones alone and is incomplete. The repertoire holds some 240,000 clones, with 60% to 85% as singletons. Sample: peripheral blood. These receptors were taken from a woman in her 70s with acute or convalescent COVID-19.

The table lists this clone with a few counts. The chain combines TRBV7-2 with TRBJ1-2, with D maybe TRBD1 (5 bases). Trimming left V 4 bases short and J 7 bases short, with 19 bases between. Per germline, CDR1 SGHTA and CDR2 FQGNSA. The CDR3 length is 15 residues. This CDR3 reads CASSYNSGGLGGYTF. The CDR3, as DNA: TGTGCCAGCAGCTATAACTCGGGGGGACTTGGTGGCTACACCTTC.

The chain uses TRBV2 and TRBJ1-5; a possible D gene is TRBD1 (5 bases). This CDR3 comprises 12 residues. Trimming left V 8 bases short and J 2 bases short, with 7 bases between. Germline V gene lookup returns CDR1 SNHLY and CDR2 FYNNEI. CDR3 residues: CASQGGNQPQHF. The CDR3 DNA reads as TGTGCCAGCCAGGGCGGCAATCAGCCCCAGCATTTT.

V gene TRBV6-6 combines with J gene TRBJ1-6; 7 bases agree with TRBD1. J lost 8 bases, V lost 0 bases, and 7 bases had no gene match. Germline V gene data show CDR1 as MNHNY and CDR2 as SVGAGI (reference sequence). This CDR3 spans 16 amino acids. CDR3 in amino acids: CASSYSFDRADSPLHF. The CDR3 DNA reads TGTGCCAGCAGTTACTCGTTTGACAGGGCGGATTCACCCCTCCACTTT.

The chain employs TRBV2 and TRBJ2-1; D call uncertain. The CDR3 loop spans 13 amino acids. V was shortened by 1 base and J by 9 bases, with 10 bases between the two germline ends. Germline loops: CDR1 SNHLY, CDR2 FYNNEI. DNA of the CDR3: TGTGCCAGCAGTGAAGGATCCCGGGTTGAGCAGTTCTTC. Amino acid sequence: CASSEGSRVEQFF.

The chain has TRBV29-1 and TRBJ1-2; D uncertain. CDR1 is SQVTM, CDR2 ANQGSEA, per germline. The CDR3 spans 14 residues. The V end was cut by 5 bases, the J end by 0 bases, with 13 bases between. The CDR3 protein is CSVLPLDANYGYTF. The CDR3 nucleotides read TGCAGCGTTCTACCGCTTGATGCTAACTATGGCTACACCTTC.